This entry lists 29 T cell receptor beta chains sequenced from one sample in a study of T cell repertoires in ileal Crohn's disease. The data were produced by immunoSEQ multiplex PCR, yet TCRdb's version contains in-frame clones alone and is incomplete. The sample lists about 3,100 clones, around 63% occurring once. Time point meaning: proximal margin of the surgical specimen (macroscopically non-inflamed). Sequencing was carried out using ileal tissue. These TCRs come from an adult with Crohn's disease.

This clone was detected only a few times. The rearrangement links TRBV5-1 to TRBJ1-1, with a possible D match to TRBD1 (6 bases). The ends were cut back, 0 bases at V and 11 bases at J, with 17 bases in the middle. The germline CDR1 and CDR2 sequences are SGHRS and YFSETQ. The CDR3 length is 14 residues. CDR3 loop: CASSLEGVVRKAFF. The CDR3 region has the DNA TGCGCCAGCAGCTTGGAGGGGGTGGTGCGAAAGGCTTTCTTT.

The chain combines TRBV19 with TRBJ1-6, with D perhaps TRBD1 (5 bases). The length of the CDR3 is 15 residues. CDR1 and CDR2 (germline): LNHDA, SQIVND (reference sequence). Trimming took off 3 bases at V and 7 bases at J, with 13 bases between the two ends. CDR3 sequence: CASSITGSPNSPLHF. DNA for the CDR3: TGTGCCAGTAGTATTACAGGATCTCCGAATTCACCCCTCCACTTT.

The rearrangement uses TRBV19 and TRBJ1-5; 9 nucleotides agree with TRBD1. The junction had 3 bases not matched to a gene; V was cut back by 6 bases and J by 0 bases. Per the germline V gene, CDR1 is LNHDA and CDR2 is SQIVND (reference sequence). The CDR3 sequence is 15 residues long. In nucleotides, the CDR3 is TGTGCCAGTAGCGACAGGGGGTATAGCAATCAGCCCCAGCATTTT. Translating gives CASSDRGYSNQPQHF. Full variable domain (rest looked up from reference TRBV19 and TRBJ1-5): DGGITQSPKYLFRKEGQNVTLSCEQNLNHDAMYWYRQDPGQGLRLIYYSQIVNDFQKGDIAEGYSVSREKKESFPLTVTSAQKNPTAFYLCASSDRGYSNQPQHFGDGTRLSIL.

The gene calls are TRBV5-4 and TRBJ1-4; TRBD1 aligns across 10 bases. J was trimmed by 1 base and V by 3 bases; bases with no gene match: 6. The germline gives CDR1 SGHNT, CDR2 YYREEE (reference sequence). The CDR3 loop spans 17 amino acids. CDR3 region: CASSSRQGAGTNEKLFF. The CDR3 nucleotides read TGTGCCAGCAGCTCCAGACAGGGGGCAGGAACTAATGAAAAACTGTTTTTT.

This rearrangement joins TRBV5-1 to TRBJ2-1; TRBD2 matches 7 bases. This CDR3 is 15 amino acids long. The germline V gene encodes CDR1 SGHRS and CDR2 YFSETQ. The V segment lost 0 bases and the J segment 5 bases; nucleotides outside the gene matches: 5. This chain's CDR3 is CASSLEPSGNNEQFF. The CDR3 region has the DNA TGCGCCAGCAGCTTGGAGCCTAGCGGAAACAATGAGCAGTTCTTC.

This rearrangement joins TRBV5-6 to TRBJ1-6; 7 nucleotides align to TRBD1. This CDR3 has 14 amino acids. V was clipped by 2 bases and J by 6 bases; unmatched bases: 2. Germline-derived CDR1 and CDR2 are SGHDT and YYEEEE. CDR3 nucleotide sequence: TGTGCCAGCAGCTTACAGGGGATTAATTCACCCCTCCACTTT. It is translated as CASSLQGINSPLHF. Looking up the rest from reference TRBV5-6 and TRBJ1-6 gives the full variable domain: DAGVTQSPTHLIKTRGQQVTLRCSPKSGHDTVSWYQQALGQGPQFIFQYYEEEERQRGNFPDRFSGHQFPNYSSELNVNALLLGDSALYLCASSLQGINSPLHFGNGTRLTVT.

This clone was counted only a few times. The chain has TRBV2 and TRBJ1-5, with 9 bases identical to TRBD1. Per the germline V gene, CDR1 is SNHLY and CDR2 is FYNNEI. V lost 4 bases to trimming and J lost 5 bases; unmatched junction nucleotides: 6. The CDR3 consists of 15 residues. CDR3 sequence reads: CASSGNRGQDQPQHF. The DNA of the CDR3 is TGTGCCAGCAGTGGAAACAGGGGGCAAGATCAGCCCCAGCATTTT. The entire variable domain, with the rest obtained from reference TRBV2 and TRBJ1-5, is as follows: EPEVTQTPSHQVTQMGQEVILRCVPISNHLYFYWYRQILGQKVEFLVSFYNNEISEKSEIFDDQFSVERPDGSNFTLKIRSTKLEDSAMYFCASSGNRGQDQPQHFGDGTRLSIL.

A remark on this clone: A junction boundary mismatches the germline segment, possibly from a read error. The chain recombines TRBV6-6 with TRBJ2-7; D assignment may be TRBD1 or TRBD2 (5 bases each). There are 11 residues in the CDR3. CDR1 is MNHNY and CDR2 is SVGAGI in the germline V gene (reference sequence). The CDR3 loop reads CASGIRDEQHF. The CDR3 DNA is TGTGCCAGCGGGATACGGGACGAGCAGCACTTC.

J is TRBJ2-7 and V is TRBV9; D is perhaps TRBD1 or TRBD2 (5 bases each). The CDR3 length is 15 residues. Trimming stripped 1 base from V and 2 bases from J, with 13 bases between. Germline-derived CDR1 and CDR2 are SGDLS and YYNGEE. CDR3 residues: CASSVHGTEAYEQYF. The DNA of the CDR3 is TGTGCCAGCAGCGTACATGGGACGGAGGCCTACGAGCAGTACTTC.

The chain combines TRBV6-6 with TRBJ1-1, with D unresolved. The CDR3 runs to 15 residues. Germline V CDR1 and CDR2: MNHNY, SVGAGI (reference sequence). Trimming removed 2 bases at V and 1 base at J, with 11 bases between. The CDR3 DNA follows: TGTGCCAGCAGTTACCCCTACAGCTCGAACACTGAAGCTTTCTTT. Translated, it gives CASSYPYSSNTEAFF.

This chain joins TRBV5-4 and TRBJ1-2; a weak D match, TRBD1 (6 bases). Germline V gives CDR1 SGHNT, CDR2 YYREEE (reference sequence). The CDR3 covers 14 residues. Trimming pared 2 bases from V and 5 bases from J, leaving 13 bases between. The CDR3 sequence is CASSFKGVGYGYTF. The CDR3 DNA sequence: TGTGCCAGCAGCTTTAAGGGGGTAGGGTATGGCTACACCTTC.

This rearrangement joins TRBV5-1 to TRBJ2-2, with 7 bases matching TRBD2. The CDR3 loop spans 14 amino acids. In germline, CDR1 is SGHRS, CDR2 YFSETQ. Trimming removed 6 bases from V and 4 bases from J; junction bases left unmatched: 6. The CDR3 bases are TGCGCCAGCAAGACTAGCCTGGGCACCGGGGAGCTGTTTTTT. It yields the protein CASKTSLGTGELFF.

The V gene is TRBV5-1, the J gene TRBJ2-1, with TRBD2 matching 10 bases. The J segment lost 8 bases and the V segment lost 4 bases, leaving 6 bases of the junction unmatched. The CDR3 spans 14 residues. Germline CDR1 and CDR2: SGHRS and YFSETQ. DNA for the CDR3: TGCGCCAGCAGCAACCCTAGCGGGAGCCATGAGCAGTTCTTC. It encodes CASSNPSGSHEQFF.

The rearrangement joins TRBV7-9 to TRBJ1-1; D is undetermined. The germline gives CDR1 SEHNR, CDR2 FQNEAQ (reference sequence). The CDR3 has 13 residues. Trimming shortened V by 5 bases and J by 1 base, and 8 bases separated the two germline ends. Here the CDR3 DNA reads TGTGCCAGCAGCCCAATGGGGAACACTGAAGCTTTCTTT. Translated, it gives CASSPMGNTEAFF.

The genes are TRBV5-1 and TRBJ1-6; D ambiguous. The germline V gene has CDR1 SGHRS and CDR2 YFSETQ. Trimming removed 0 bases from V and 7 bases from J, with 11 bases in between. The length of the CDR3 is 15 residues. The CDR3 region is CASSLDRAENSPLHF. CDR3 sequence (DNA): TGCGCCAGCAGCTTGGATCGGGCCGAGAATTCACCCCTCCACTTT.

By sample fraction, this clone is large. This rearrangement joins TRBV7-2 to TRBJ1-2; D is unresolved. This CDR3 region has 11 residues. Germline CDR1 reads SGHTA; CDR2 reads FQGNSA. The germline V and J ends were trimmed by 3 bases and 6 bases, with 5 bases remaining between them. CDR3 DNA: TGTGCCAGCAGCTTGCGGGATGGCTACACCTTC. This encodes CASSLRDGYTF.

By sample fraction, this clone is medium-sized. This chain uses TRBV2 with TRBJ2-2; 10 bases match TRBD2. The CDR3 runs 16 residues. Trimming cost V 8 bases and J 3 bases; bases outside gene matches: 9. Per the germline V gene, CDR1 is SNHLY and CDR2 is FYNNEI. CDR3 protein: CASLRELAGYTGELFF. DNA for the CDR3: TGTGCCAGCCTGAGAGAACTAGCGGGATACACCGGGGAGCTGTTTTTT.

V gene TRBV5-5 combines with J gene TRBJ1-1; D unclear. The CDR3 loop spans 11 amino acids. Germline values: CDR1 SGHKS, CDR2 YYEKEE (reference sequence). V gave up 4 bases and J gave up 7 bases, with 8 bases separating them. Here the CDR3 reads CASSEGNEAFF. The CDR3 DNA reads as TGTGCCAGCAGCGAAGGGAATGAAGCTTTCTTT.

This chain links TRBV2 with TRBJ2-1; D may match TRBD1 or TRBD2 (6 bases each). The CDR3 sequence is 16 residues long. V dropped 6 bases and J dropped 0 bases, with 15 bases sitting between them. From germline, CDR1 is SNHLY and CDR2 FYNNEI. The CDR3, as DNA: TGTGCCAGCAGCTCCTTAGGGGGAGGCTCCTACAATGAGCAGTTCTTC. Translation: CASSSLGGGSYNEQFF. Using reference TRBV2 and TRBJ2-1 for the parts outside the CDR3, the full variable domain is EPEVTQTPSHQVTQMGQEVILRCVPISNHLYFYWYRQILGQKVEFLVSFYNNEISEKSEIFDDQFSVERPDGSNFTLKIRSTKLEDSAMYFCASSSLGGGSYNEQFFGPGTRLTVL.

In nucleotides, the CDR3 is TGTGCCAGCAGTGCAGGCGTCAATCAGCCCCAGCATTTT. It specifies CASSAGVNQPQHF. The J gene is TRBJ1-5, the V gene TRBV2; D gene uncertain. The CDR3 runs to 13 residues. Trimming removed 4 bases at V and 3 bases at J, with 7 bases between. Germline CDR1 and CDR2: SNHLY and FYNNEI.

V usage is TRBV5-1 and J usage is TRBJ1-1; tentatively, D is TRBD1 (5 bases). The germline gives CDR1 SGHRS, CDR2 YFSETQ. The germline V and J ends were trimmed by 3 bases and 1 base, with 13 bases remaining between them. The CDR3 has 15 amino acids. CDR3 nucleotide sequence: TGCGCCAGCAGCTCCCTGGGGGGGTCGAACACTGAAGCTTTCTTT. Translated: CASSSLGGSNTEAFF.

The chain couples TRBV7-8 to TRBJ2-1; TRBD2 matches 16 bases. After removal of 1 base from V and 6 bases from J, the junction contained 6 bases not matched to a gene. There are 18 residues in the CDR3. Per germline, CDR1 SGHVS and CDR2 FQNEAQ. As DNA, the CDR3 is TGTGCCAGCAGCTTAGTGGCCGGGACTAGCGGGAGGGGCAATGAGCAGTTCTTC. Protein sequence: CASSLVAGTSGRGNEQFF. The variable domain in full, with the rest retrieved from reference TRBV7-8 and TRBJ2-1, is GAGVSQSPRYKVAKRGQDVALRCDPISGHVSLFWYQQALGQGPEFLTYFQNEAQLDKSGLPSDRFFAERPEGSVSTLKIQRTQQEDSAVYLCASSLVAGTSGRGNEQFFGPGTRLTVL.

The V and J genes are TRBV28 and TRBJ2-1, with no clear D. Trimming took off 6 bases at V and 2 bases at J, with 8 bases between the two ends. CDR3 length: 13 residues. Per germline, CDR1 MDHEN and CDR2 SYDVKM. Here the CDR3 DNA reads TGTGCCAGCAGCACCGGGCCCTACAATGAGCAGTTCTTC. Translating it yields CASSTGPYNEQFF.

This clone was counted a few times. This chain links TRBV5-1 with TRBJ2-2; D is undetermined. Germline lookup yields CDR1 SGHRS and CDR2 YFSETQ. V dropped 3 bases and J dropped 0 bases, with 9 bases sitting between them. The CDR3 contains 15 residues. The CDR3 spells CASSYTSANTGELFF. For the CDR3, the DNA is TGCGCCAGCAGCTATACGAGCGCGAACACCGGGGAGCTGTTTTTT.

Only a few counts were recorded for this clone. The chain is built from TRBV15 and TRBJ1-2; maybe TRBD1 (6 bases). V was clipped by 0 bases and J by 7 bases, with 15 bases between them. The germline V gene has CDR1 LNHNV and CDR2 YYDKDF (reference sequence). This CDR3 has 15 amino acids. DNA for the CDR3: TGTGCCACCAGCAGAGATCTTGGGGGGCCGGGTGGCTACACCTTC. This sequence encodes CATSRDLGGPGGYTF.

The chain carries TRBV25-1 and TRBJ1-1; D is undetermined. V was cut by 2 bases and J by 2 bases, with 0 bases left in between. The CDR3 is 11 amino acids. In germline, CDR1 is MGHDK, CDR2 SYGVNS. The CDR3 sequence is CASSENTEAFF. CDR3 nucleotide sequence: TGTGCCAGCAGTGAAAACACTGAAGCTTTCTTT.

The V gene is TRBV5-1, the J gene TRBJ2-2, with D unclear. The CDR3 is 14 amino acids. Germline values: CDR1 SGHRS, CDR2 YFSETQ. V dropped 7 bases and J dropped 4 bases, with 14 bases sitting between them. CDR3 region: CASSARSGTGELFF. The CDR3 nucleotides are TGCGCCAGCTCCGCGCGTTCGGGCACCGGGGAGCTGTTTTTT.

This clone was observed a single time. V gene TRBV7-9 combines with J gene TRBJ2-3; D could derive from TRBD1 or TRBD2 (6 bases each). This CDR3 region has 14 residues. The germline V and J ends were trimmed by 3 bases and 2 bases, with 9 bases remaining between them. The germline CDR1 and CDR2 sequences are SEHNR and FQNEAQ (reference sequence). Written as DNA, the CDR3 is TGTGCCAGCAGCTTTTCGGGGGCCACAGATACGCAGTATTTT. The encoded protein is CASSFSGATDTQYF.

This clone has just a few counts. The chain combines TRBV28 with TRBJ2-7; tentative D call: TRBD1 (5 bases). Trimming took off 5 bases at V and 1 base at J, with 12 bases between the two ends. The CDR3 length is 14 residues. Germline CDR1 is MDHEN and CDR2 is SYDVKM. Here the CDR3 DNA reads TGTGCCAGCAGTCAGCTGGACACATCCTACGAGCAGTACGTC. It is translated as CASSQLDTSYEQYV.